The 30 T cell receptor beta chains below were found in one sample sequenced in a study of neurological immune-mediated disorders. MiXCR was run by TCRdb on the 5' RACE reads, yielding one entry per CDR3 protein. This sample has about 120,000 distinct CDR3 sequences, with 3% to 3.5% found just once. The specimen was PBMCs. The receptors originated from a woman aged 30 to 39 with multiple sclerosis.

V and J are TRBV5-1 and TRBJ1-2; no reliable D call. Germline CDR1 is SGHRS and CDR2 is YFSETQ. The germline V and J ends were trimmed by 3 bases and 8 bases, with 14 bases remaining between them. The CDR3 totals 13 residues. The CDR3 loop is CASSSDGVGGYTF. CDR3 coding DNA: TGCGCCAGCAGCTCGGATGGGGTCGGAGGCTACACCTTC.

The sample holds many counts of this clonotype. The chain couples TRBV20-1 to TRBJ1-1, with no clear D. This CDR3 comprises 15 residues. Trimming cost V 1 base and J 5 bases, with 17 bases left between them. Per germline, CDR1 DFQATT and CDR2 SNEGSKA (reference sequence). CDR3 DNA: TGCAGTGCTAGAGTTAGCATGGGAAGGTATACTGAAGCTTTCTTT. This gives the protein CSARVSMGRYTEAFF.

This clonotype was counted many times. This rearrangement joins TRBV30 to TRBJ2-7; no definite D call. Germline CDR1 and CDR2: GTSNPN and SVGIG (reference sequence). Trimming pared 0 bases from V and 5 bases from J, leaving 5 bases between. The CDR3 has 11 residues. Here the CDR3 DNA reads TGTGCCTGGAGTGTACTCCACGAGCAGTACTTC. Translated: CAWSVLHEQYF.

This clonotype was observed at least ten times. The V and J genes are TRBV29-1 and TRBJ1-2; D gene unclear. From germline, CDR1 is SQVTM and CDR2 ANQGSEA. This CDR3 comprises 8 residues. Between the trimmed V and J ends, which lost 3 bases and 8 bases, there was a span of 1 base. Written as DNA, the CDR3 is TGCAGCGTTGAGGGCTACACCTTC. Translated: CSVEGYTF. The variable domain in full, with the rest retrieved from reference TRBV29-1 and TRBJ1-2, is SAVISQKPSRDICQRGTSLTIQCQVDSQVTMMFWYRQQPGQSLTLIATANQGSEATYESGFVIDKFPISRPNLTFSTLTVSNMSPEDSSIYLCSVEGYTFGSGTRLTVV.

This clonotype showed up just a few times. This chain joins TRBV7-9 and TRBJ2-1; 7 nucleotides match TRBD2. Germline V CDR1 and CDR2: SEHNR, FQNEAQ (reference sequence). The CDR3 has 14 amino acids. V lost 0 bases, J lost 9 bases, and 5 bases stayed unmatched. The CDR3, as DNA: TGTGCCAGCAGCTTAGCGGGAGGGCCTATTGAGCAGTTCTTC. Protein sequence: CASSLAGGPIEQFF.

This clonotype has ten or more counts. The rearrangement links TRBV6-5 to TRBJ2-1, with D possibly TRBD2 on 6 matching bases. This CDR3 region has 15 residues. Trimming stripped 5 bases from V and 9 bases from J, with 20 bases between. CDR1 MNHEY and CDR2 SVGAGI come from the germline V gene. CDR3 loop: CASSPGLAITFEQFF. The CDR3 nucleotides read TGTGCCAGCAGTCCCGGGCTAGCGATTACTTTTGAGCAGTTCTTC.

This clonotype was seen repeatedly, ten times or more. The chain has TRBV27 and TRBJ2-3; D is possibly TRBD2 (6 bases). The CDR3 is 16 amino acids. Per germline, CDR1 MNHEY and CDR2 SMNVEV (reference sequence). V was trimmed by 8 bases and J by 1 base, leaving 19 bases between them. CDR3 DNA sequence: TGTGCCAGCGGGGAAGGGTGGGACTCTCGCACAGATACGCAGTATTTT. It codes for CASGEGWDSRTDTQYF.

The chain employs TRBV7-9 and TRBJ2-7; D is unclear. From germline, CDR1 is SEHNR and CDR2 FQNEAQ (reference sequence). This CDR3 is 14 amino acids long. The V gene lost 1 base and the J gene lost 3 bases, with 10 bases spanning the gap. The chain's CDR3 is CASSLGTADYEQYF. CDR3 nucleotide sequence: TGTGCCAGCAGCTTAGGGACCGCCGACTACGAGCAGTACTTC.

This clonotype was seen at least ten times. The genes are TRBV6-2 or TRBV6-3 and TRBJ2-3, with D possibly being TRBD2 (6 bases). Germline CDR1 reads MNHEY; CDR2 reads SVGEGT. The CDR3 length is 14 residues. The V and J ends lost 1 base and 4 bases respectively, with 9 bases between them. The DNA for the CDR3 is TGTGCCAGCAGTTACTTGGGAGGCCCAGATACGCAGTATTTT. It is translated as CASSYLGGPDTQYF.

This clonotype was picked up many times. The rearrangement uses TRBV7-2 and TRBJ1-5; 9 bases are shared with TRBD1. The J segment lost 7 bases and the V segment lost 5 bases, leaving 6 bases of the junction unmatched. This CDR3 contains 14 residues. Germline V CDR1 and CDR2: SGHTA, FQGNSA. This CDR3 is CASSQRTGAQPQHF. CDR3 bases: TGTGCCAGCAGCCAAAGGACAGGGGCGCAGCCCCAGCATTTT. The whole variable domain, filled in from reference TRBV7-2 and TRBJ1-5, reads GAGVSQSPSNKVTEKGKDVELRCDPISGHTALYWYRQSLGQGLEFLIYFQGNSAPDKSGLPSDRFSAERTGGSVSTLTIQRTQQEDSAVYLCASSQRTGAQPQHFGDGTRLSIL.

This clonotype was found a few times. J is TRBJ1-2 and V is TRBV7-2; 7 nucleotides agree with TRBD1. With V trimmed by 0 bases and J by 3 bases, 4 bases remained unmatched. The CDR3 contains 15 residues. The germline gives CDR1 SGHTA, CDR2 FQGNSA. The CDR3 loop reads CASSLAPTGDYGYTF. Written as DNA, the CDR3 is TGTGCCAGCAGCTTAGCGCCCACAGGGGACTATGGCTACACCTTC.

There are many counts of this clonotype. The chain combines TRBV11-2 with TRBJ2-7; possibly TRBD1 for D (5 bases). Germline V lookup: CDR1 SGHAT, CDR2 FQNNGV. The V gene lost 5 bases and the J gene lost 6 bases, with 14 bases spanning the gap. The CDR3 has 13 amino acids. Written as DNA, the CDR3 is TGTGCCAGCAGCCCGGGCAGGGCTGGCGAGCAGTACTTC. Its translation is CASSPGRAGEQYF.

The table lists this clonotype with many counts. V gene TRBV5-1 combines with J gene TRBJ2-7, with 10 bases lining up with TRBD2. Losses at the gene ends were 3 bases for V and 2 bases for J; bases not matched to a gene: 2. The CDR3 is 14 amino acids. The germline V gene encodes CDR1 SGHRS and CDR2 YFSETQ. CDR3 loop: CASSSSGGPYEQYF. CDR3 in DNA: TGCGCCAGCAGCTCTAGCGGGGGCCCCTACGAGCAGTACTTC.

This clonotype occurred many times. This chain joins TRBV7-2 and TRBJ2-3; 7 nucleotides match TRBD2. Looked up from germline, CDR1 is SGHTA and CDR2 is FQGNSA. CDR3 length: 15 residues. J was trimmed by 0 bases and V by 5 bases; bases with no gene match: 5. CDR3 DNA: TGTGCCAGCAGCAAGCGGGGTAAAAGCACAGATACGCAGTATTTT. Amino acids: CASSKRGKSTDTQYF.

This clonotype occurred many times. J is TRBJ2-3 and V is TRBV10-3; 9 bases fit TRBD1. Germline lookup yields CDR1 ENHRY and CDR2 SYGVKD. CDR3 length: 15 amino acids. The V segment lost 7 bases and the J segment 3 bases; nucleotides outside the gene matches: 8. The CDR3 region has the DNA TGTGCCATCAACATACAGGGGGCCAAGACAGATACGCAGTATTTT. Its translation: CAINIQGAKTDTQYF.

As for this clonotype: This may be a read error: a much more frequent sequence differs by one nucleotide. The gene calls are TRBV5-8 and TRBJ2-3; D ambiguous. The CDR3 has 14 residues. Germline V gene sequence: CDR1 SGHTS, CDR2 YDEGEE. The V end was cut by 0 bases, the J end by 9 bases, with 14 bases between. CDR3 sequence reads: CASSLVNGHGTQYF. Here the CDR3 DNA reads TGTGCCAGCAGCTTGGTGAACGGTCACGGGACGCAGTATTTT.

The table lists this clonotype with a few counts. The chain is built from TRBV7-2 and TRBJ2-3; tentative D call: TRBD2 (5 bases). Germline CDR1 reads SGHTA; CDR2 reads FQGNSA. The CDR3 is 13 amino acids. V lost 8 bases and J lost 0, with 9 bases in between. CDR3: CASREFSTDTQYF. As DNA, the CDR3 is TGTGCCAGCCGGGAATTTAGCACAGATACGCAGTATTTT.

This sequence joins TRBV30 and TRBJ1-5; 7 bases fit TRBD1. J gave up 7 bases and V 1 base, and 4 bases lay outside the gene matches. The germline V gene encodes CDR1 GTSNPN and CDR2 SVGIG (reference sequence). This CDR3 has 13 amino acids. In DNA, the CDR3 is TGTGCCTGGAGTGCAACAGGGGACCAGCCCCAGCATTTT. Translation gives CAWSATGDQPQHF.

The sample holds many counts of this clonotype. V and J are TRBV7-8 and TRBJ2-2; TRBD2 is a possible D gene (6 bases). V gave up 3 bases and J gave up 6 bases, with 14 bases separating them. The V gene's germline CDR1 is SGHVS and CDR2 FQNEAQ. The CDR3 totals 15 residues. CDR3 sequence reads: CASSFGGVIPGELFF. The CDR3 DNA reads as TGTGCCAGCAGCTTCGGGGGAGTCATACCCGGGGAGCTGTTTTTT.

As to this clonotype: A much larger clonotype is one base distant, so this may be a read error. This chain joins TRBV6-2 or TRBV6-3 and TRBJ1-5, with a weak D call TRBD1 (6 bases). The CDR3 consists of 15 residues. CDR1 MNHEY and CDR2 SVGEGT come from the germline V gene. The CDR3 reads CASRNLTDLRGPQNF. DNA of the CDR3: TGTGCCAGCAGGAACCTTACAGACCTACGGGGGCCCCAGAATTTT.

This clonotype was detected many times. The V gene is TRBV12-3 or TRBV12-4, the J gene TRBJ2-2, with 8 bases matching TRBD2. V lost 2 bases to trimming and J lost 8 bases; unmatched junction nucleotides: 4. CDR3 length equals 14 residues. This CDR3 is CASSLLAGSGELFF. CDR3 nucleotide sequence: TGTGCCAGCAGTTTACTAGCGGGCTCTGGGGAGCTGTTTTTT.

The sample holds many counts of this clonotype. The chain couples TRBV10-3 to TRBJ2-6, with D perhaps given as TRBD1 or TRBD2 (5 bases each). Germline V CDR1 and CDR2: ENHRY, SYGVKD. This CDR3 region has 13 residues. V was pared by 8 bases and J by 4 bases, with 9 bases between. Here the CDR3 DNA reads TGTGCCATCGGGGGATCCGGGGCCAACGTCCTGACTTTC. Protein product: CAIGGSGANVLTF.

This clonotype was seen repeatedly, ten times or more. The chain is built from TRBV7-9 and TRBJ2-5, with D tentatively TRBD2 (6 bases). V shed 4 bases and J shed 5 bases, with 17 bases lying between them. The CDR3 is 15 residues long. The germline V gene has CDR1 SEHNR and CDR2 FQNEAQ (reference sequence). CDR3 sequence (DNA): TGTGCCAGCAGCTGGGGACTCGTGGAGGGGGAGACCCAGTACTTC. It is translated as CASSWGLVEGETQYF.

The sample holds many counts of this clonotype. The CDR3 nucleotides are TGTGCCAGCAGTTTCGACCCATACTACAATGAGCAGTTCTTC. It translates to CASSFDPYYNEQFF. V gene TRBV12-3 or TRBV12-4 combines with J gene TRBJ2-1; the D is unclear. V shed 3 bases and J shed 3 bases, with 9 bases lying between them. The CDR3 totals 14 residues.

V usage is TRBV12-3 or TRBV12-4 and J usage is TRBJ1-1; D is perhaps TRBD1 (6 bases). V lost 1 base, J lost 6 bases, and 15 bases lay in between. This CDR3 spans 15 amino acids. CDR3 in DNA: TGTGCCAGCAGTTTAGGATTTCGGGGGGCCCCTGAAGCTTTCTTT. It yields the protein CASSLGFRGAPEAFF.

This clonotype showed up many times. This chain joins TRBV6-2 or TRBV6-3 and TRBJ2-1; no definite D call. V lost 6 bases to trimming and J lost 6 bases, with 6 bases between them. The V gene's germline CDR1 is MNHEY and CDR2 SVGEGT. This CDR3 region has 11 residues. The CDR3 protein is CASSSTNEQFF. Here the CDR3 DNA reads TGTGCCAGCAGCTCTACCAATGAGCAGTTCTTC.

This clonotype was seen at least ten times. The gene calls are TRBV12-3 or TRBV12-4 and TRBJ2-6, with unresolved D. Trimming removed 8 bases from V and 0 bases from J, with 8 bases in between. The CDR3 runs 14 residues. In DNA, the CDR3 is TGTGCCAGCCCCCCCGTCTCTGGGGCCAACGTCCTGACTTTC. Its protein is CASPPVSGANVLTF.

The sample holds many counts of this clonotype. The V gene is TRBV4-3, the J gene TRBJ2-7; D gene uncertain. Germline CDR1 reads LGHNA; CDR2 reads YSLEER. Trimming took off 1 base at V and 6 bases at J, with 13 bases between the two ends. The CDR3 consists of 14 residues. CDR3: CASSQAPPPGEQYF. Here the CDR3 DNA reads TGCGCCAGCAGCCAAGCACCCCCTCCTGGCGAGCAGTACTTC.

This clonotype was observed many times. J is TRBJ2-5 and V is TRBV6-5; tentative D call: TRBD2 (5 bases). CDR1 MNHEY and CDR2 SVGAGI come from the germline V gene. The CDR3 is made up of 16 amino acids. Trimming cost V 0 bases and J 5 bases, with 16 bases left between them. The CDR3 DNA is TGTGCCAGCAGTTACTCCCCCCTGGGGAGTCGGGAGACCCAGTACTTC. It codes for CASSYSPLGSRETQYF.

The table lists this clonotype with many counts. The chain combines TRBV12-3 or TRBV12-4 with TRBJ2-7; a weak D match, TRBD2 (6 bases). The V gene lost 8 bases and the J gene lost 0 bases, with 17 bases spanning the gap. The CDR3 is 15 residues long. The CDR3 DNA is TGTGCCAGCGGCGCGGGACCGATGAGCTCCTACGAGCAGTACTTC. It specifies CASGAGPMSSYEQYF.